These 30 T cell receptor beta chains were sequenced from one sample in a study of STAT3 mutations in large granular lymphocyte leukemia. Which antigens these TCRs recognize remains unknown. Findings and caveats of the study: Every T-LGLL patient had at least one immunodominant TCRbeta clonotype.

TCRdb's copy holds only in-frame clones and misses some; the assay was immunoSEQ multiplex PCR. The table includes some 31,000 clones, around 88% detected once. Specimen: peripheral blood mononuclear cells. These receptors all stem from a man aged 55-75 years with T-cell large granular lymphocyte leukemia. Some clones in this sample may be carry-over from other donors' samples.

This sequence joins TRBV14 and TRBJ2-2, with unresolved D. Germline CDR1 reads SGHDN; CDR2 reads FVKESK. V lost 1 base and J 4 bases, leaving 13 bases between the germline ends. This CDR3 has 16 amino acids. CDR3: CASSQVSGWGTGELFF. In DNA form, the CDR3 reads TGTGCCAGCAGCCAAGTATCAGGTTGGGGCACCGGGGAGCTGTTTTTT.

The gene calls are TRBV2 and TRBJ2-4, with a weak D call TRBD1 (6 bases). V lost 2 bases to trimming and J lost 7 bases, with 9 bases between them. CDR3 length: 13 residues. Germline CDR1 and CDR2: SNHLY and FYNNEI. The CDR3 reads CASSEQGMNIQYF. The CDR3, as DNA: TGTGCCAGCAGTGAACAGGGGATGAACATTCAGTACTTC. The whole variable domain, remainder taken from reference TRBV2 and TRBJ2-4, is EPEVTQTPSHQVTQMGQEVILRCVPISNHLYFYWYRQILGQKVEFLVSFYNNEISEKSEIFDDQFSVERPDGSNFTLKIRSTKLEDSAMYFCASSEQGMNIQYFGAGTRLSVL.

The V and J genes are TRBV5-1 and TRBJ2-7; no firm D call. V was cut by 0 bases and J by 0 bases, with 7 bases left in between. This CDR3 region has 14 residues. The germline V gene has CDR1 SGHRS and CDR2 YFSETQ. The CDR3 nucleotides are TGCGCCAGCAGCTTGGACCAGGTCTCCTACGAGCAGTACTTC. It is translated as CASSLDQVSYEQYF.

In its sample, this clone was seen once. The chain recombines TRBV6-5 with TRBJ1-2; TRBD1 agrees at 7 bases. The CDR3 length is 14 residues. V shed 6 bases and J 6 bases; nucleotides not matched to a gene: 10. Per the germline V gene, CDR1 is MNHEY and CDR2 is SVGAGI. CDR3 bases: TGTGCCAGCAGAAGGGACAGTGTGAACCATGGCTACACCTTC. It translates to CASRRDSVNHGYTF.

V is TRBV5-1 and J is TRBJ1-2; possible D gene TRBD1, 5 bases. Germline CDR1 is SGHRS and CDR2 is YFSETQ. Trimming shortened V by 4 bases and J by 4 bases, and 17 bases separated the two germline ends. This CDR3 comprises 15 residues. CDR3 bases: TGCGCCAGCAGCCCGACAGAGCCCGGGATCTATGGCTACACCTTC. Encoded protein: CASSPTEPGIYGYTF. Drawing the rest from reference TRBV5-1 and TRBJ1-2, the complete variable domain is KAGVTQTPRYLIKTRGQQVTLSCSPISGHRSVSWYQQTPGQGLQFLFEYFSETQRNKGNFPGRFSGRQFSNSRSEMNVSTLELGDSALYLCASSPTEPGIYGYTFGSGTRLTVV.

The J gene is TRBJ2-7, the V gene TRBV7-2, with TRBD1 matching over 8 bases. The V and J ends lost 5 bases and 2 bases, in that order; junction bases with no gene match: 8. Germline V CDR1 and CDR2: SGHTA, FQGNSA. The CDR3 sequence is 15 residues long. CDR3 protein: CASSPDQGAPYEQYF. CDR3 DNA sequence: TGTGCCAGCAGCCCCGACCAGGGGGCCCCCTACGAGCAGTACTTC.

There are a few counts of this clone. The rearrangement links TRBV6-5 to TRBJ2-5; 7 bases match TRBD1. This CDR3 has 14 residues. Germline trimming cut 0 bases from V and 5 bases from J; bases unmatched to any gene: 3. The germline CDR1 and CDR2 sequences are MNHEY and SVGAGI. The CDR3 protein is CASSYSATGETQYF. As DNA, the CDR3 is TGTGCCAGCAGTTACTCCGCGACAGGGGAGACCCAGTACTTC.

The chain carries TRBV2 and TRBJ2-7; D gene unclear. The germline gives CDR1 SNHLY, CDR2 FYNNEI. V lost 4 bases and J 0 bases, leaving 7 bases between the germline ends. The CDR3 has 13 amino acids. CDR3 nucleotide sequence: TGTGCCAGCAGTGTGGAGTACTCCTACGAGCAGTACTTC. Its protein is CASSVEYSYEQYF.

The chain uses TRBV5-6 and TRBJ2-1; tentatively, D is TRBD1 (6 bases). The V gene's germline CDR1 is SGHDT and CDR2 YYEEEE. With 3 bases removed from V and 1 base from J, the gap between germline ends came to 11 bases. The CDR3 runs 15 residues. CDR3 protein: CASSSRGSSYNEQFF. The CDR3 nucleotides read TGTGCCAGCAGCTCCAGGGGTAGTTCCTACAATGAGCAGTTCTTC.

The CDR3 loop reads CASSLAVGSNYGYTF. Written as DNA, the CDR3 is TGCGCCAGCAGCTTGGCGGTAGGCAGTAACTATGGCTACACCTTC. This sequence joins TRBV5-1 and TRBJ1-2; D unclear. The CDR3 is 15 amino acids. The V end lost 0 bases, the J end lost 1 base, and 10 bases lay between the germline ends. Germline V CDR1 and CDR2: SGHRS, YFSETQ.

V gene TRBV30 combines with J gene TRBJ2-7; 7 bases map to TRBD2. Per the germline V gene, CDR1 is GTSNPN and CDR2 is SVGIG (reference sequence). This CDR3 comprises 12 residues. J was trimmed by 7 bases and V by 0 bases; bases with no gene match: 3. CDR3 in DNA: TGTGCCTGGAGTGTATGGGGAGGGGAGCAGTACTTC. It codes for CAWSVWGGEQYF. Combining the CDR3 with reference TRBV30 and TRBJ2-7 gives the whole variable domain SQTIHQWPATLVQPVGSPLSLECTVEGTSNPNLYWYRQAAGRGLQLLFYSVGIGQISSEVPQNLSASRPQDRQFILSSKKLLLSDSGFYLCAWSVWGGEQYFGPGTRLTVT.

The chain employs TRBV5-1 and TRBJ2-1; D may be TRBD2 (5 bases). Germline-derived CDR1 and CDR2 are SGHRS and YFSETQ. Deletions cut 7 bases from V and 7 bases from J, with 18 bases between. CDR3 length equals 14 residues. Written as DNA, the CDR3 is TGCGCCAGCCTATTGACGGCAGGCGGGAATGAGCAGTTCTTC. Translation: CASLLTAGGNEQFF. Combining the CDR3 with reference TRBV5-1 and TRBJ2-1 gives the whole variable domain KAGVTQTPRYLIKTRGQQVTLSCSPISGHRSVSWYQQTPGQGLQFLFEYFSETQRNKGNFPGRFSGRQFSNSRSEMNVSTLELGDSALYLCASLLTAGGNEQFFGPGTRLTVL.

V usage is TRBV7-6 and J usage is TRBJ2-3, with D possibly TRBD1 on 5 matching bases. CDR3 length equals 15 residues. CDR1 and CDR2 from the germline V gene are SGHVS and FNYEAQ. The V end lost 5 bases, the J end lost 3 bases, and 15 bases lay between the germline ends. CDR3 sequence (DNA): TGTGCCAGCAGCCAAAGCACAGGAAGGACAGATACGCAGTATTTT. Its protein product is CASSQSTGRTDTQYF.

In its sample, this clone was seen a few times. The chain has TRBV30 and TRBJ2-7; D may correspond to TRBD1 or TRBD2 (5 bases each). V was pared by 4 bases and J by 7 bases, with 14 bases between. The CDR3 is 12 amino acids. In germline, CDR1 is GTSNPN, CDR2 SVGIG (reference sequence). CDR3 nucleotides: TGTGCCTGGACATTGGGGGTAGGGGAGCAGTACTTC. This translates into CAWTLGVGEQYF.

The chain carries TRBV5-1 and TRBJ1-4; perhaps TRBD1 as D (6 bases). Germline loops: CDR1 SGHRS, CDR2 YFSETQ. Trimming left V 4 bases short and J 3 bases short, with 19 bases between. The CDR3 is made up of 17 amino acids. The CDR3 here is CASSLTTNRAANEKLFF. The CDR3 DNA is TGCGCCAGCAGCCTAACGACGAACAGGGCGGCTAATGAAAAACTGTTTTTT.

The V and J genes are TRBV9 and TRBJ2-1; tentatively, D is TRBD2 (6 bases). The germline V and J ends were trimmed by 4 bases and 2 bases, with 10 bases remaining between them. The CDR3 totals 14 residues. Per the germline V gene, CDR1 is SGDLS and CDR2 is YYNGEE. CDR3 DNA: TGTGCCAGCAGCCCACGGACTACCTACAATGAGCAGTTCTTC. Residues: CASSPRTTYNEQFF.

The V call is TRBV30, the J call TRBJ2-7; D tentatively reads TRBD1 or TRBD2 (6 bases each). Germline CDR1 GTSNPN, CDR2 SVGIG (reference sequence). This CDR3 has 15 residues. V gave up 2 bases and J gave up 6 bases, with 20 bases separating them. The CDR3 nucleotides read TGTGCCTGGAGTCACCCGACAGGAGGGGATATCGAGCAGTACTTC. This translates into CAWSHPTGGDIEQYF.

The chain has TRBV7-9 and TRBJ2-1; 9 nucleotides line up with TRBD2. This CDR3 is built from 16 residues. In germline, CDR1 is SEHNR, CDR2 FQNEAQ (reference sequence). The V segment lost 1 base and the J segment 4 bases; nucleotides outside the gene matches: 5. CDR3 in amino acids: CASSLEILAGYNEQFF. As DNA, the CDR3 is TGTGCCAGCAGCTTAGAGATCCTAGCGGGATACAATGAGCAGTTCTTC.

The V gene is TRBV5-6, the J gene TRBJ1-3, with D unresolved. The length of the CDR3 is 14 residues. V lost 4 bases and J 0 bases, leaving 8 bases between the germline ends. Germline-derived CDR1 and CDR2 are SGHDT and YYEEEE. The CDR3 DNA reads as TGTGCCAGCAGCGCAGGAATCTCTGGAAACACCATATATTTT. Protein sequence: CASSAGISGNTIYF. Based on the CDR3 plus reference TRBV5-6 and TRBJ1-3, the full variable domain is DAGVTQSPTHLIKTRGQQVTLRCSPKSGHDTVSWYQQALGQGPQFIFQYYEEEERQRGNFPDRFSGHQFPNYSSELNVNALLLGDSALYLCASSAGISGNTIYFGEGSWLTVV.

The chain uses TRBV7-9 and TRBJ2-7; D may be TRBD1 (6 bases). V was shortened by 1 base and J by 5 bases, with 15 bases between the two germline ends. CDR3 length: 15 amino acids. The V gene's germline CDR1 is SEHNR and CDR2 FQNEAQ (reference sequence). CDR3 loop: CASSLDGQGFHEQYF. In nucleotides, the CDR3 is TGTGCCAGCAGCTTAGACGGCCAGGGGTTCCACGAGCAGTACTTC.

The chain carries TRBV11-3 and TRBJ2-5; D could derive from TRBD1 or TRBD2 (5 bases each). The CDR3 extends over 14 amino acids. V was shortened by 6 bases and J by 2 bases, with 13 bases between the two germline ends. Germline V gene sequence: CDR1 SGHNT, CDR2 YENEEA. The CDR3 protein is CASSSRDQQETQYF. The CDR3 DNA reads as TGTGCCAGCAGTTCCCGGGACCAGCAAGAGACCCAGTACTTC.

J is TRBJ2-3 and V is TRBV14; 10 bases are a match to TRBD2. CDR1 is SGHDN and CDR2 is FVKESK in the germline V gene. After removal of 4 bases from V and 1 base from J, the junction contained 11 bases not matched to a gene. The CDR3 runs to 18 residues. In DNA form, the CDR3 reads TGTGCCAGCAGCCGGCTGATAGCGGGAGGAAGTGGCACAGATACGCAGTATTTT. It encodes CASSRLIAGGSGTDTQYF.

This chain connects TRBV29-1 to TRBJ2-5; TRBD2 aligns across 7 bases. Germline assignment: CDR1 SQVTM and CDR2 ANQGSEA. The ends lost 6 bases at V and 5 bases at J; junction bases unmatched: 9. This CDR3 region has 13 residues. CDR3 nucleotides: TGCAGCGTGGACGGCGGCGGGGGTGAGACCCAGTACTTC. It codes for CSVDGGGGETQYF.

This chain joins TRBV30 and TRBJ1-3, with D possibly matching TRBD1 (5 bases). CDR3 length: 11 amino acids. Trimming left V 0 bases short and J 8 bases short, with 5 bases between. The V gene's germline CDR1 is GTSNPN and CDR2 SVGIG (reference sequence). The CDR3 protein is CAWSVGDTIYF. The CDR3 nucleotides are TGTGCCTGGAGTGTAGGGGACACCATATATTTT.

This clone appeared a single time. The chain carries TRBV10-3 and TRBJ1-2; possible D gene TRBD1, 6 bases. The germline V and J ends were trimmed by 4 bases and 5 bases, with 17 bases remaining between them. Germline V gives CDR1 ENHRY, CDR2 SYGVKD. The CDR3 consists of 15 residues. In DNA form, the CDR3 reads TGTGCCATCAGTGGCCACGAAGGGGGTGAATATGGCTACACCTTC. This translates into CAISGHEGGEYGYTF.

The chain joins TRBV7-8 to TRBJ1-2; maybe TRBD1 (5 bases). The germline V gene has CDR1 SGHVS and CDR2 FQNEAQ. The CDR3 loop spans 14 amino acids. The V gene lost 4 bases and the J gene lost 3 bases, with 12 bases spanning the gap. The CDR3 nucleotides read TGTGCCAGCAGCTCCTCTCTGACAGACTATGGCTACACCTTC. Its protein product is CASSSSLTDYGYTF.

The chain joins TRBV30 to TRBJ2-2; TRBD2 agrees at 9 bases. V dropped 4 bases and J dropped 0; count of bases not matched to a gene: 6. Germline V lookup: CDR1 GTSNPN, CDR2 SVGIG (reference sequence). This CDR3 region has 16 residues. The CDR3 bases are TGTGCCTGGAAAGGCGGGAGGGCCCCGAACACCGGGGAGCTGTTTTTT. Translated: CAWKGGRAPNTGELFF.

This clone was seen only once. The chain couples TRBV6-5 to TRBJ2-1; 10 bases agree with TRBD2. Germline-derived CDR1 and CDR2 are MNHEY and SVGAGI. The length of the CDR3 is 15 residues. Trimming cost V 5 bases and J 5 bases; bases outside gene matches: 6. The CDR3 DNA reads as TGTGCCAGCAGTCCCGGGACTAGCGTCAACAATGAGCAGTTCTTC. Protein product: CASSPGTSVNNEQFF.

The chain links TRBV7-2 to TRBJ1-1; TRBD1 might be the D (5 bases). V lost 11 bases to trimming and J lost 7 bases, with 17 bases between them. The CDR3 totals 12 residues. Germline V lookup: CDR1 SGHTA, CDR2 FQGNSA. The CDR3 nucleotides read TGTGCCCTGCTGGACGGGGGAGATGAAGCTTTCTTT. Protein product: CALLDGGDEAFF.

CDR3 region: CASRYSGRAQGEQYF. The CDR3, as DNA: TGTGCCAGCAGGTATAGCGGGAGGGCCCAGGGCGAGCAGTACTTC. The V call is TRBV6-5, the J call TRBJ2-7, with 11 bases identical to TRBD2. The CDR3 extends over 15 amino acids. Germline V gene data show CDR1 as MNHEY and CDR2 as SVGAGI. V lost 6 bases to trimming and J lost 6 bases; unmatched junction nucleotides: 10.